This T cell receptor (beta chain) was captured in a study of OX40 agonist ivuxolimab in advanced cancers. The table came from immunoSEQ multiplex PCR; TCRdb's copy has only in-frame clones and leaves some out. The top ten hold around 2.5% of the sample, which has 60,000 to 70,000 clones, over 80% seen once. Trimming took off 3 bases at V and 0 bases at J, with 5 bases between the two ends. The CDR3 sequence is 13 residues long. Germline CDR1 LNHDA, CDR2 SQIVND (reference sequence). The sequence was collected from an adult with an advanced solid tumor such as melanoma, head and neck, liver or kidney cancer. The specimen comprised CD4+ or CD8+ T cells sorted from blood, sampled in a trial of the OX40 agonist ivuxolimab. This chain uses TRBV19 with TRBJ1-1, with no clear D. CDR3 residues: CASSIALNTEAFF. The CDR3 region has the DNA TGTGCCAGTAGTATTGCGCTGAACACTGAAGCTTTCTTT.